Listed here are 23 T cell receptor beta chains from one sample, sequenced in a study of identical twins. TCRdb re-analysed the 5' RACE reads in MiXCR, keeping a single row per CDR3 protein. In the table there are 430,000 or so distinct CDR3 sequences, 24% of which are singletons. This sample was shared with a second study, whose subject was T cells expressing NK-cell markers.

Material for sequencing was CD4+ T cells sorted from blood. Receptors were obtained from a woman in her late teens or twenties in good health.

The V and J genes are TRBV20-1 and TRBJ1-1; D possibly corresponds to TRBD1 (6 bases). V lost 5 bases, J lost 5 bases, and 15 bases lay in between. The CDR3 covers 13 residues. Per the germline V gene, CDR1 is DFQATT and CDR2 is SNEGSKA (reference sequence). The chain's CDR3 is CSAALQGGTEAFF. The DNA for the CDR3 is TGCAGTGCTGCATTACAGGGAGGGACTGAAGCTTTCTTT.

The chain recombines TRBV10-2 with TRBJ2-1, with 8 bases identical to TRBD2. This CDR3 spans 15 amino acids. Trimming took 4 bases from V and 2 from J; bases not matched to a gene: 4. Germline assignment: CDR1 WSHSY and CDR2 SAAADI. The CDR3 nucleotides are TGCGCCAGCAGTGTACTAGCGGCCCCCTACAATGAGCAGTTCTTC. Encoded protein: CASSVLAAPYNEQFF.

The V and J genes are TRBV20-1 and TRBJ1-5; D may be TRBD1 (5 bases). V was pared by 6 bases and J by 6 bases, with 12 bases between. This CDR3 region has 12 residues. CDR1 DFQATT and CDR2 SNEGSKA come from the germline V gene (reference sequence). In DNA, the CDR3 is TGCAGTGCCCTCCTGGGGGGTCAGCCCCAGCATTTT. As protein: CSALLGGQPQHF.

This clonotype was seen only a few times. The V gene is TRBV12-3 or TRBV12-4, the J gene TRBJ2-1; unclear D gene. V lost 2 bases and J lost 6, with 14 bases in between. CDR3 length: 15 amino acids. Written as DNA, the CDR3 is TGTGCCAGCAGTTTAAAACCCGGGCGTAGCAATGAGCAGTTCTTC. Translated: CASSLKPGRSNEQFF.

This chain uses TRBV14 with TRBJ1-2, with D unresolved. Germline CDR1 reads SGHDN; CDR2 reads FVKESK. V was cut by 0 bases and J by 5 bases, with 7 bases left in between. This CDR3 contains 13 residues. The CDR3 spells CASSQDTAYGYTF. The CDR3 DNA reads TGTGCCAGCAGCCAAGATACCGCGTATGGCTACACCTTC. Filled out from reference TRBV14 and TRBJ1-2, the complete variable domain reads EAGVTQFPSHSVIEKGQTVTLRCDPISGHDNLYWYRRVMGKEIKFLLHFVKESKQDESGMPNNRFLAERTGGTYSTLKVQPAELEDSGVYFCASSQDTAYGYTFGSGTRLTVV.

The chain recombines TRBV6-2 or TRBV6-3 with TRBJ2-1; TRBD2 is a possible D gene (5 bases). CDR3 size: 13 residues. The V and J ends lost 6 bases and 5 bases respectively, with 11 bases between them. Germline V gene data show CDR1 as MNHEY and CDR2 as SVGEGT. CDR3 loop: CASRGSSNNEQFF. CDR3 sequence (DNA): TGTGCCAGCAGGGGGTCTAGCAACAATGAGCAGTTCTTC.

The chain has TRBV7-3 and TRBJ2-2; the D gene is possibly TRBD2 (5 bases). This CDR3 region has 16 residues. Germline V gives CDR1 SGHTA, CDR2 FQGTGA. V was clipped by 3 bases and J by 4 bases, with 15 bases between them. CDR3 nucleotides: TGTGCCAGCAGCTTGTCGGGCGGGTCGATCACCGGGGAGCTGTTTTTT. Protein: CASSLSGGSITGELFF.

The J gene is TRBJ1-2, the V gene TRBV11-2; a possible D gene is TRBD1 (5 bases). V dropped 0 bases and J dropped 8 bases, with 22 bases sitting between them. The CDR3 is 17 amino acids. The germline V gene has CDR1 SGHAT and CDR2 FQNNGV. CDR3 sequence reads: CASSLDFWDRGYEGYTF. The CDR3 nucleotides read TGTGCCAGCAGCTTAGATTTCTGGGACCGCGGCTATGAAGGCTACACCTTC.

This clonotype was found a few times. V usage is TRBV20-1 and J usage is TRBJ1-5; D not certain. CDR1 is DFQATT, CDR2 SNEGSKA, per germline (reference sequence). The length of the CDR3 is 14 residues. Trimming stripped 3 bases from V and 3 bases from J, with 12 bases between. The CDR3 DNA is TGCAGTGCTAGTGCTAGCGGGAACAATCAGCCCCAGCATTTT. This codes for CSASASGNNQPQHF.

In this sample, this clonotype turned up once. The chain uses TRBV18 and TRBJ2-7, with TRBD2 matching over 7 bases. Germline CDR1 KGHSH, CDR2 LQKENI. CDR3 size: 16 residues. J lost 2 bases, V lost 0 bases, and 7 bases had no gene match. The CDR3 DNA follows: TGTGCCAGCTCACCACCCCGCGGGAGTCCTCCCTACGAGCAGTACTTC. This translates into CASSPPRGSPPYEQYF.

This clonotype has only a few counts. The genes are TRBV20-1 and TRBJ2-5, with 7 nucleotides matching TRBD1. Germline V gene lookup returns CDR1 DFQATT and CDR2 SNEGSKA (reference sequence). CDR3 length: 13 residues. V trimming: 5 bases; J trimming: 1 base; junction bases outside the gene matches: 4. For the CDR3, the DNA is TGCAGTGCTGCACAGGGGACCCAAGAGACCCAGTACTTC. Protein: CSAAQGTQETQYF.

The sample holds many counts of this clonotype. V usage is TRBV4-3 and J usage is TRBJ2-3; D gene ambiguous. The V and J ends lost 3 bases and 0 bases respectively, with 7 bases between them. Germline V gene sequence: CDR1 LGHNA, CDR2 YSLEER. CDR3 size: 14 residues. The CDR3 protein is CASSQIASTDTQYF. CDR3 sequence (DNA): TGCGCCAGCAGCCAGATAGCTAGCACAGATACGCAGTATTTT.

The rearrangement uses TRBV4-3 and TRBJ2-7; unclear D gene. The CDR3 totals 15 residues. Germline lookup yields CDR1 LGHNA and CDR2 YSLEER. Trimming took 1 base from V and 0 from J, leaving 10 bases between them. The CDR3 DNA follows: TGCGCCAGCAGCCAAGCGGTAATGAGCTCCTACGAGCAGTACTTC. Translated: CASSQAVMSSYEQYF.

The V call is TRBV6-1, the J call TRBJ2-5; TRBD1 might be the D (6 bases). CDR3 size: 13 residues. CDR1 and CDR2 from the germline V gene are MNHNS and SASEGT. V dropped 11 bases and J dropped 0 bases, with 13 bases sitting between them. DNA for the CDR3: TGTGCCGCCCGGGACACAAACCAAGAGACCCAGTACTTC. Amino acids: CAARDTNQETQYF.

This chain uses TRBV6-1 with TRBJ2-7; 7 bases fit TRBD1. The CDR3 spans 14 residues. J was trimmed by 10 bases and V by 4 bases; bases with no gene match: 13. Germline values: CDR1 MNHNS, CDR2 SASEGT. CDR3 nucleotides: TGTGCCAGCAGTGCTGAGCCGTATACAGGGGTCCAGTACTTC. It codes for CASSAEPYTGVQYF.

V and J are TRBV20-1 and TRBJ1-2; 8 nucleotides align to TRBD1. In germline, CDR1 is DFQATT, CDR2 SNEGSKA (reference sequence). The CDR3 spans 15 residues. The trim removed 0 bases at V and 7 bases at J, leaving 10 bases unmatched. CDR3 in amino acids: CSARDGRGLRIGYTF. The DNA for the CDR3 is TGCAGTGCTAGAGATGGCAGGGGGCTTCGAATTGGCTACACCTTC.

V gene TRBV21-1 combines with J gene TRBJ1-4. TRBV21-1 is noted as a pseudogene. This CDR3 contains 15 residues. The CDR3 here is CASSTWVGWNEKLFF. The DNA for the CDR3 is TGTGCCAGCAGTACCTGGGTCGGGTGGAATGAAAAACTGTTTTTT.

CDR3 residues: CASSGTSGRPQIGDTQYF. CDR3 nucleotide sequence: TGTGCCAGCAGTGGGACTAGCGGGAGGCCCCAAATTGGGGATACGCAGTATTTT. The chain uses TRBV6-1 and TRBJ2-3; TRBD2 agrees at 14 bases. V lost 4 bases to trimming and J lost 6 bases; unmatched junction nucleotides: 12. CDR1 is MNHNS, CDR2 SASEGT, per germline. The CDR3 consists of 18 residues.

This sequence joins TRBV20-1 and TRBJ2-1, with a tentative D call TRBD2 (5 bases). Germline-derived CDR1 and CDR2 are DFQATT and SNEGSKA (reference sequence). The CDR3 is made up of 15 amino acids. Trimming stripped 5 bases from V and 0 bases from J, with 14 bases between. CDR3 coding DNA: TGCAGTGCTCACCCACTAGGGAGCTCCTACAATGAGCAGTTCTTC. Amino acid sequence: CSAHPLGSSYNEQFF.

This clonotype has just a few counts. The chain joins TRBV15 to TRBJ2-1; 8 positions match TRBD1. This CDR3 is built from 17 residues. Germline trimming cut 0 bases from V and 0 bases from J; bases unmatched to any gene: 4. Germline V gives CDR1 LNHNV, CDR2 YYDKDF (reference sequence). CDR3 amino acids: CATSRDITGGSYNEQFF. Here the CDR3 DNA reads TGTGCCACCAGCAGAGATATAACAGGGGGCTCCTACAATGAGCAGTTCTTC.

The rearrangement uses TRBV11-2 and TRBJ2-7; TRBD2 aligns across 10 bases. This CDR3 is built from 15 residues. J was trimmed by 9 bases and V by 5 bases; bases with no gene match: 13. Germline V CDR1 and CDR2: SGHAT, FQNNGV. The CDR3 loop is CASSRLAGAKIGQYF. The CDR3 region has the DNA TGTGCCAGCAGCCGGCTAGCGGGGGCCAAAATCGGGCAGTACTTC.

This clonotype was observed at least ten times. This chain links TRBV5-1 with TRBJ1-2, with a possible D match to TRBD1 (6 bases). CDR3 length: 13 residues. Germline CDR1 and CDR2: SGHRS and YFSETQ. Trimming took 4 bases from V and 4 from J, leaving 11 bases between them. DNA of the CDR3: TGCGCCAGCAGCCAGGGGCCTAGCTATGGCTACACCTTC. This encodes CASSQGPSYGYTF. Drawing the rest from reference TRBV5-1 and TRBJ1-2, the complete variable domain is KAGVTQTPRYLIKTRGQQVTLSCSPISGHRSVSWYQQTPGQGLQFLFEYFSETQRNKGNFPGRFSGRQFSNSRSEMNVSTLELGDSALYLCASSQGPSYGYTFGSGTRLTVV.

This clonotype turned up a few times. V usage is TRBV10-3 and J usage is TRBJ2-7, with 10 bases fitting TRBD2. This CDR3 contains 13 residues. Unmatched junction bases numbered 1, after V lost 5 bases and J lost 3 bases. CDR1 and CDR2 (germline): ENHRY, SYGVKD. The CDR3: CAISQREGYEQYF. CDR3 DNA sequence: TGTGCCATCAGTCAGCGGGAGGGCTACGAGCAGTACTTC.